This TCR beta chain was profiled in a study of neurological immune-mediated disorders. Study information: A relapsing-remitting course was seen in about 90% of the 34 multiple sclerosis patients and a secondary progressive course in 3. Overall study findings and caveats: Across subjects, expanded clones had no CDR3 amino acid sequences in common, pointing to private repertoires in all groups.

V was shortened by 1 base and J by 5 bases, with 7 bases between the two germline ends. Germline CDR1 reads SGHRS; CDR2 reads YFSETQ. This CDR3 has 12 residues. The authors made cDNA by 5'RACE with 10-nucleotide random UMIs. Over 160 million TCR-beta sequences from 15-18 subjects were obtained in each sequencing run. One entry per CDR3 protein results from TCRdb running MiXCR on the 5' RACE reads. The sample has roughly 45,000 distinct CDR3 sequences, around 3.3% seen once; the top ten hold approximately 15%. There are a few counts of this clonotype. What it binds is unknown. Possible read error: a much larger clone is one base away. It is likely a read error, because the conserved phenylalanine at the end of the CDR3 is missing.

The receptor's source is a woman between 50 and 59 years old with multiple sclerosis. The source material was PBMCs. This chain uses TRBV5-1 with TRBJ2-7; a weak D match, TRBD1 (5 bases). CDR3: CASSLSGNEQYC. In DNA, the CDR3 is TGCGCCAGCAGCTTGTCAGGGAACGAGCAGTACTGC.